Shown below are 14 T cell receptor beta chains from a single sample sequenced in a study of identical twins. TCRdb re-called the 5' RACE reads through MiXCR, storing one row per CDR3 protein. Among 1.5 million to 2 million distinct CDR3 sequences listed, around 29% were seen once. Sequenced: cord blood. The receptors derive from a newborn girl in good health.

To note about this clonotype: A read error is likely, as this CDR3 ends without the conserved phenylalanine or tryptophan. The CDR3 loop reads CSVARLAGGYSYEQYY. The CDR3 nucleotides are TGCAGCGTTGCCCGACTAGCGGGAGGGTACTCCTACGAGCAGTACTAC. The chain links TRBV29-1 to TRBJ2-5; 14 bases map to TRBD2. The tail of the sequence fits TRBJ2-7 better, so the J call may be wrong. The CDR3 consists of 16 residues. CDR1 is SQVTM, CDR2 ANQGSEA, per germline.

This chain joins TRBV6-2 or TRBV6-3 and TRBJ2-7; 9 bases match TRBD2. V dropped 8 bases and J dropped 4; count of bases not matched to a gene: 6. This CDR3 region has 13 residues. CDR1 is MNHEY and CDR2 is SVGEGT in the germline V gene. The CDR3 nucleotides are TGTGCCAGCTCTAGACTAGCGGAGTACGAGCAGTACTTC. Its translation is CASSRLAEYEQYF.

This clonotype occurred many times. V usage is TRBV28 and J usage is TRBJ2-5; D remains ambiguous. V dropped 3 bases and J dropped 5 bases, with 10 bases sitting between them. The length of the CDR3 is 13 residues. The germline V gene encodes CDR1 MDHEN and CDR2 SYDVKM. Written as DNA, the CDR3 is TGTGCCAGCAGTTTTCTGGGAAGGGAGACCCAGTACTTC. Its protein is CASSFLGRETQYF.

This clonotype was counted ten times or more. This chain links TRBV3-1 with TRBJ2-7, with TRBD2 identical over 10 bases. The ends lost 6 bases at V and 4 bases at J; junction bases unmatched: 6. The CDR3 has 14 amino acids. Germline CDR1 is LGHDT and CDR2 is YNNKEL (reference sequence). CDR3 nucleotides: TGTGCCAGCAGTGTGGGACTAGCGCTTTACGAGCAGTACTTC. Its translation: CASSVGLALYEQYF.

The V gene is TRBV10-3, the J gene TRBJ2-1; D not resolved. Deletions cut 5 bases from V and 4 bases from J, with 18 bases between. Germline V lookup: CDR1 ENHRY, CDR2 SYGVKD. The CDR3 covers 16 residues. CDR3 sequence (DNA): TGTGCCATCAGTAAGCCTCAATCACCCTTATACAATGAGCAGTTCTTC. This translates into CAISKPQSPLYNEQFF.

The table lists this clonotype with many counts. The chain's CDR3 is CASSRTSGRATDTQYF. The CDR3 nucleotides are TGTGCCAGCAGCCGGACTAGCGGGAGGGCCACAGATACGCAGTATTTT. The chain recombines TRBV12-3 or TRBV12-4 with TRBJ2-3; TRBD2 aligns across 15 bases. The V segment lost 6 bases and the J segment 2 bases; nucleotides outside the gene matches: 3. The CDR3 is made up of 16 amino acids.

This clonotype was seen more than once but under ten times. The gene calls are TRBV20-1 and TRBJ2-4, with D maybe TRBD1 (5 bases). This CDR3 comprises 12 residues. Germline V gene lookup returns CDR1 DFQATT and CDR2 SNEGSKA (reference sequence). V was cut by 7 bases and J by 2 bases, with 9 bases left in between. This CDR3 reads CSVHRPKNIQYF. The CDR3 region has the DNA TGCAGTGTCCACAGGCCCAAAAACATTCAGTACTTC.

Remarks on this clonotype: The CDR3 end shows no conserved phenylalanine or tryptophan, and so a read error is likely. V is TRBV6-1 and J is TRBJ1-2; D is perhaps TRBD1 (6 bases). The germline V and J ends were trimmed by 7 bases and 5 bases, with 20 bases remaining between them. This CDR3 spans 15 amino acids. Germline V gene sequence: CDR1 MNHNS, CDR2 SASEGT. In nucleotides, the CDR3 is TGTGCCAGCAACATCCTGGACAGTCCTAGATATGGCTACACCTAC. Protein product: CASNILDSPRYGYTY.

This clonotype was observed many times. V gene TRBV7-2 combines with J gene TRBJ1-5, with D possibly being TRBD1 (5 bases). Trimming removed 5 bases at V and 7 bases at J, with 15 bases between. CDR1 and CDR2 from the germline V gene are SGHTA and FQGNSA. The CDR3 runs 14 residues. CDR3 sequence: CASSLGGFSQPQHF. The CDR3 bases are TGTGCCAGCAGCCTGGGGGGTTTTTCGCAGCCCCAGCATTTT.

The chain employs TRBV6-6 and TRBJ2-4; a weak D match, TRBD1 (8 bases). Per the germline V gene, CDR1 is MNHNY and CDR2 is SVGAGI (reference sequence). V lost 0 bases, J lost 13 bases, and 16 bases lay in between. CDR3 size: 14 residues. Here the CDR3 reads CASSYSGQGGEQYF. CDR3 nucleotides: TGTGCCAGCAGTTACTCCGGACAGGGAGGGGAGCAGTACTTC.

This clonotype was detected once. The chain is built from TRBV20-1 and TRBJ2-2; 9 bases agree with TRBD1. J lost 3 bases, V lost 0 bases, and 8 bases had no gene match. CDR3 length: 17 amino acids. Germline V CDR1 and CDR2: DFQATT, SNEGSKA (reference sequence). This chain's CDR3 is CSARDLRTGVYTGELFF. CDR3 nucleotides: TGCAGTGCTAGAGATCTTCGGACAGGGGTGTACACCGGGGAGCTGTTTTTT.

The CDR3 DNA reads TGCGCCAGCAGCTTTGGAAGGGCAGGGTCTTACAATGAGCAGTACTTC. It specifies CASSFGRAGSYNEQYF. The V gene is TRBV5-1, the J gene TRBJ2-7; D might be TRBD1 (5 bases). Germline V CDR1 and CDR2: SGHRS, YFSETQ. The length of the CDR3 is 16 residues. With 2 bases removed from V and 7 bases from J, the gap between germline ends came to 22 bases.

The rearrangement joins TRBV6-5 to TRBJ2-5; possibly TRBD2 for D (6 bases). The DNA end lines up better with TRBJ2-7; the J call may be wrong. From germline, CDR1 is MNHEY and CDR2 SVGAGI. This CDR3 has 14 residues. The CDR3 protein is CASSYVEGVAEQYF. CDR3 coding DNA: TGTGCCAGCAGTTACGTGGAGGGAGTTGCCGAGCAGTACTTC.

V and J are TRBV19 and TRBJ2-3; 12 bases are a match to TRBD2. The V gene's germline CDR1 is LNHDA and CDR2 SQIVND (reference sequence). The length of the CDR3 is 15 residues. V was clipped by 3 bases and J by 6 bases; unmatched bases: 4. CDR3 amino acids: CASSMKTSGSDTQYF. CDR3 DNA sequence: TGTGCCAGTAGTATGAAGACTAGCGGGAGTGATACGCAGTATTTT.